Here is one TCR beta chain with its context. V shed 1 base, J shed 4 bases, and the junction held 5 bases outside the gene matches. Looked up from germline, CDR1 is LGHNA and CDR2 is YSLEER. CDR3 size: 15 residues. The data belong to a study of patients and donors after allogeneic stem cell transplantation. Each CDR3 protein gets one entry after TCRdb re-called the RT-PCR reads with MiXCR. The sample consists of about 72,000 distinct CDR3 sequences, more than 20% of them appearing once. The receptor was isolated from a human donor who was either an allogeneic HSCT recipient or a stem cell or donor lymphocyte infusion donor (not recorded which). It is not recorded whose cells these are; they may come from a transplant donor. The V gene is TRBV4-3, the J gene TRBJ2-7, with 9 bases that match TRBD2. The material sequenced was blood, either unsorted or a sorted T cell fraction (not recorded which). For the CDR3, the DNA is TGCGCCAGCAGCCAAGGGGGCGGGAGGGGATACGAGCAGTACTTC. This gives the protein CASSQGGGRGYEQYF.